This T cell receptor (beta chain) was observed in a study of blood T cell repertoires in COVID-19. Study-wide context: Acute and convalescent COVID-19 specimens originated in the United States, Italy and Spain. Nucleic acid was either cDNA or gDNA, and it came from T cells, B-cell-depleted T cells, or PBMCs.

Germline V gene data show CDR1 as SNHLY and CDR2 as FYNNEI. Trimming pared 6 bases from V and 3 bases from J, leaving 12 bases between. The CDR3 contains 14 residues. As originally analysed: Reference gene primer amplification gave estimated nucleated cell counts. Clones were sequenced by immunoSEQ multiplex PCR, and TCRdb holds only the in-frame ones, with some missing. The D gene and trimming were derived from the DNA, and the V and J assignments and clone size from that table. Of around 310,000 clones in the sample, 70% to 90% are singletons; the top ten hold 9.5% to 15%. The receptor comes from a woman aged 55-75 years with acute or convalescent COVID-19. The chain employs TRBV2 and TRBJ1-5, with a tentative D call TRBD1 (6 bases). The material sequenced was peripheral blood. The CDR3 nucleotides read TGTGCCAGCAGCCTCGGACAGTTCAATCAGCCCCAGCATTTT. As protein: CASSLGQFNQPQHF.